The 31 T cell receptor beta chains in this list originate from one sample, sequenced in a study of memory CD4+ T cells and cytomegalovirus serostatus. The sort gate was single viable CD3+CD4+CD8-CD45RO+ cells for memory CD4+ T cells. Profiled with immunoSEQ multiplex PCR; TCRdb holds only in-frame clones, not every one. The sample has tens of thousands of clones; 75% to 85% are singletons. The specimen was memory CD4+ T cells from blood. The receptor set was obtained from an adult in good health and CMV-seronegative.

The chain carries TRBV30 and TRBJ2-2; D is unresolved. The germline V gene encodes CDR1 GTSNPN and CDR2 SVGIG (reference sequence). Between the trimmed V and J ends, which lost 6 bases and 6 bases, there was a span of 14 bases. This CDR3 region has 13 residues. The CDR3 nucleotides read TGTGCCTGCCCTCCGTGGGGTTCCGGGGAGCTGTTTTTT. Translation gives CACPPWGSGELFF.

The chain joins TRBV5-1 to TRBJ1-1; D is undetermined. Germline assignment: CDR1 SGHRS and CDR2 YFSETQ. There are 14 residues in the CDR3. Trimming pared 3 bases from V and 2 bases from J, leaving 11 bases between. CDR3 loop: CASSSEGYNTEAFF. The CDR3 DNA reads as TGCGCCAGCAGCTCGGAAGGATATAACACTGAAGCTTTCTTT.

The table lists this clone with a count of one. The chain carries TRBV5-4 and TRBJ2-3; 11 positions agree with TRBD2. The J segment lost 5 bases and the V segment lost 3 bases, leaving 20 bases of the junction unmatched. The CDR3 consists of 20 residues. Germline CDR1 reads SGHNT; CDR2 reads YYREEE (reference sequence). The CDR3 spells CASSWSGSGGAGSAKDTQYF. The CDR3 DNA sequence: TGTGCCAGCAGCTGGAGCGGTAGCGGGGGGGCGGGAAGTGCGAAAGATACGCAGTATTTT.

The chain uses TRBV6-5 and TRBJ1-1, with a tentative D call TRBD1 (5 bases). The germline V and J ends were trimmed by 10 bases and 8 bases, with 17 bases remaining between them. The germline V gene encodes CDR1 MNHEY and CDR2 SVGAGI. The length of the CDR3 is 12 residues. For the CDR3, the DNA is TGTGCCACCGGCGGCAGGGCTGTGGAAGCTTTCTTT. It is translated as CATGGRAVEAFF.

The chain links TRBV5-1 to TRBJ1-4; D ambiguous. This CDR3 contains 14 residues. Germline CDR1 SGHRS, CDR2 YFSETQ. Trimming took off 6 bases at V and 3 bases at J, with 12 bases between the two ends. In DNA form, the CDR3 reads TGCGCCAGCACCCACACGGCAGCTAATGAAAAACTGTTTTTT. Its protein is CASTHTAANEKLFF.

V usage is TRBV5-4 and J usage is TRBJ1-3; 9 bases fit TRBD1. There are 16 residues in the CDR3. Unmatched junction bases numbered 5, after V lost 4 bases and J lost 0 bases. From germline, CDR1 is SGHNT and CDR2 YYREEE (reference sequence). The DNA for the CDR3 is TGTGCCAGCAGCCTAGGGACAGGGCCCTCTGGAAACACCATATATTTT. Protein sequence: CASSLGTGPSGNTIYF.

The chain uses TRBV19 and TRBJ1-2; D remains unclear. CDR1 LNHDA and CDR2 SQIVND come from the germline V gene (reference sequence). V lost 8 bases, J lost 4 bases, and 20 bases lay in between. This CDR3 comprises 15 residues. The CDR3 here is CASSNAGVTGYGYTF. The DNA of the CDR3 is TGTGCCAGTTCTAACGCGGGTGTGACGGGCTATGGCTACACCTTC.

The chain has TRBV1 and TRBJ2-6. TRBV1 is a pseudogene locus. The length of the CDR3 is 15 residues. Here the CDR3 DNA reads TGCACCAGCAGCCCCGCTTGGGGGGCGTACAACGTCCTGACTTTC. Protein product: CTSSPAWGAYNVLTF.

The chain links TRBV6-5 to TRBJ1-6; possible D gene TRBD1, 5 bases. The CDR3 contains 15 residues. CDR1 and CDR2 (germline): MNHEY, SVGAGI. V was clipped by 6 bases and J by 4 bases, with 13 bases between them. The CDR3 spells CASRGTSRYNSPLHF. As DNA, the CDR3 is TGTGCCAGCAGGGGGACCAGCCGGTATAATTCACCCCTCCACTTT.

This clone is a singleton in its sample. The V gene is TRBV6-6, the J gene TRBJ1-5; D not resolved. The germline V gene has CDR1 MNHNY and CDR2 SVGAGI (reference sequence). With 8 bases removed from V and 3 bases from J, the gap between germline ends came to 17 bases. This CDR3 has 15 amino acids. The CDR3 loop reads CASLVDVSLNQPQHF. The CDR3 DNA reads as TGTGCCAGCTTGGTTGACGTAAGCCTCAATCAGCCCCAGCATTTT.

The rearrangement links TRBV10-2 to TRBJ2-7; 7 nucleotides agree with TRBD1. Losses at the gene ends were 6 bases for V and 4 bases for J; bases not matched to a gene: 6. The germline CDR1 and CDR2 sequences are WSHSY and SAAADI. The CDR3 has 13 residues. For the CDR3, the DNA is TGCGCCAGCAGGATCGGGACAGAGTACGAGCAGTACTTC. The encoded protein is CASRIGTEYEQYF.

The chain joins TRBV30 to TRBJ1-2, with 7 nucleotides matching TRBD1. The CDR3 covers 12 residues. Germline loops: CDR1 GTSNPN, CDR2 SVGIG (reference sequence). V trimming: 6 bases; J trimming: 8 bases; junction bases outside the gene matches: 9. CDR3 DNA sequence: TGTGCCTGCTACAGGGGATCAAAGGGCTACACCTTC. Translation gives CACYRGSKGYTF.

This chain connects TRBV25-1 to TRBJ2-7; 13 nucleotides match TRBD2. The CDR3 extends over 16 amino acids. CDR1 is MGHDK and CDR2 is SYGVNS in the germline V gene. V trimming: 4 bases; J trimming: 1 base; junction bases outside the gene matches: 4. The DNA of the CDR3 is TGTGCCAGCAGTGGCCGGGGACTAGCGGGATCCTACGAGCAGTACTTC. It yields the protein CASSGRGLAGSYEQYF.

In DNA form, the CDR3 reads TGCAGCGTCGGTGGAGGCACAGATACGCAGTATTTT. Its protein is CSVGGGTDTQYF. The rearrangement joins TRBV29-1 to TRBJ2-3; D is unresolved. V was clipped by 6 bases and J by 1 base, with 8 bases between them. CDR1 and CDR2 (germline): SQVTM, ANQGSEA. This CDR3 has 12 amino acids.

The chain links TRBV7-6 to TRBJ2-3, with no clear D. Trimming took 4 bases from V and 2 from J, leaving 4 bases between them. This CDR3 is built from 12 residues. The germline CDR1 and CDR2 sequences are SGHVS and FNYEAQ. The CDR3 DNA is TGTGCCAGCAGCTCCTCCACAGATACGCAGTATTTT. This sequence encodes CASSSSTDTQYF.

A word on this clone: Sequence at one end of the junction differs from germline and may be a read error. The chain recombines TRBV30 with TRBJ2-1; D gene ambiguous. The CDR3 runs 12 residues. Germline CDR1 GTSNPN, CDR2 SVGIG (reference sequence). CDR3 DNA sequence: TGTGTCTGGAGTGTAGGTTACAATGAGCAGTTCTTC. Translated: CVWSVGYNEQFF.

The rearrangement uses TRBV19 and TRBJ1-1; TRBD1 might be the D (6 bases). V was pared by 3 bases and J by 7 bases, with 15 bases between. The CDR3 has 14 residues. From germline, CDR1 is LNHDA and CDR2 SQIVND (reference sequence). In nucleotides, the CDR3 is TGTGCCAGTAGTATCCAACAGGGATCGTATGAAGCTTTCTTT. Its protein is CASSIQQGSYEAFF.

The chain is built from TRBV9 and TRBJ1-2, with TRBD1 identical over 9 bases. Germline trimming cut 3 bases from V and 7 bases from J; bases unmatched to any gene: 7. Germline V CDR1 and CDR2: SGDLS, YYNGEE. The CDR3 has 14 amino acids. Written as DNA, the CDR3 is TGTGCCAGCAGCGGAACAGGGGGCGCGTCTGGCTACACCTTC. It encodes CASSGTGGASGYTF.

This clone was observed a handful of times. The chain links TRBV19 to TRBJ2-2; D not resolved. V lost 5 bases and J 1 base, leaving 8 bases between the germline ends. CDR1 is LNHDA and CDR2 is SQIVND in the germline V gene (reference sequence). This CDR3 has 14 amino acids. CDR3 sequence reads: CASSAYRNTGELFF. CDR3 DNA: TGTGCCAGTAGTGCCTACAGGAACACCGGGGAGCTGTTTTTT.

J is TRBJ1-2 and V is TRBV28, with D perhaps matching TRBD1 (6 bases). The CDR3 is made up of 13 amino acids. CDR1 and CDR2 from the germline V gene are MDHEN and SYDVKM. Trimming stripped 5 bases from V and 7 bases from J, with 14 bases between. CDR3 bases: TGTGCCAGCAGTCTCGGACAGAGTTCTGGCTACACCTTC. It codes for CASSLGQSSGYTF.

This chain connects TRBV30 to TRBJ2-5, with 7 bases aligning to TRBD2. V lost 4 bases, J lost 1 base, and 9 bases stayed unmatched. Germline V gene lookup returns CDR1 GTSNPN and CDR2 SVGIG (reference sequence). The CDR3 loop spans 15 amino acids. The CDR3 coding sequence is TGTGCCTGGACCAGGGAGGGGAGGGTCCAAGAGACCCAGTACTTC. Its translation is CAWTREGRVQETQYF.

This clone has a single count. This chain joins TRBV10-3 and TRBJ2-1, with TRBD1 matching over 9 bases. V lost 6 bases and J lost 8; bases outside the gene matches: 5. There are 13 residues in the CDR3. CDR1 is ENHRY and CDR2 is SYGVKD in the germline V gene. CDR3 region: CAIRQGAGDEQFF. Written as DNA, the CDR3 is TGTGCCATCAGACAGGGGGCCGGGGATGAGCAGTTCTTC.

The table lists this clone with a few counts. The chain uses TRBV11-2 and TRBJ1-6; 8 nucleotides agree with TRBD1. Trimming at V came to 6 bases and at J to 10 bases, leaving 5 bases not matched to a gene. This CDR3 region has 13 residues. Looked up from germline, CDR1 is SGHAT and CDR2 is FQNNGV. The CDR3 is CASRQNRGSPLHF. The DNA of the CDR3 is TGTGCCAGCAGACAAAACAGGGGGTCACCCCTCCACTTT.

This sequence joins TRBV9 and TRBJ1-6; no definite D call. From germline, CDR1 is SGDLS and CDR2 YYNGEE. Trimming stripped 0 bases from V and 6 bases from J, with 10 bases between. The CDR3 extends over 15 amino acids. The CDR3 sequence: CASSVGGRTNSPLHF. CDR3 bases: TGTGCCAGCAGCGTAGGGGGTAGGACTAATTCACCCCTCCACTTT.

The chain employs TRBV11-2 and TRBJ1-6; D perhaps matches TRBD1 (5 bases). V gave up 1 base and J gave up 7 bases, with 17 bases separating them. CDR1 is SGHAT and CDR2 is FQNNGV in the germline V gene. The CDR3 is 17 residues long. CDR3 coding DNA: TGTGCCAGCAGCTTAGTTCTGTATGAACAGGAAAATTCACCCCTCCACTTT. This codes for CASSLVLYEQENSPLHF. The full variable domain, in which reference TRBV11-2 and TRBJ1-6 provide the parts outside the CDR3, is EAGVAQSPRYKIIEKRQSVAFWCNPISGHATLYWYQQILGQGPKLLIQFQNNGVVDDSQLPKDRFSAERLKGVDSTLKIQPAKLEDSAVYLCASSLVLYEQENSPLHFGNGTRLTVT.

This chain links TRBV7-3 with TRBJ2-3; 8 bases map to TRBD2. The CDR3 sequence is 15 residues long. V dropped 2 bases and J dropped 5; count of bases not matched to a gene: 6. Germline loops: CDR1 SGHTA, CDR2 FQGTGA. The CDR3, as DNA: TGTGCCAGCAGCTTACAGGGACTAGTGGAAGATACGCAGTATTTT. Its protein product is CASSLQGLVEDTQYF.

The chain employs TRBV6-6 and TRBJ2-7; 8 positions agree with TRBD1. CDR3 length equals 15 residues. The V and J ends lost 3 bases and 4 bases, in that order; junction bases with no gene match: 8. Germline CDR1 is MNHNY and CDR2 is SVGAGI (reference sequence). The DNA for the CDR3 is TGTGCCAGCAGTTATCAGGGGGCTAAAATTTACGAGCAGTACTTC. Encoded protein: CASSYQGAKIYEQYF.

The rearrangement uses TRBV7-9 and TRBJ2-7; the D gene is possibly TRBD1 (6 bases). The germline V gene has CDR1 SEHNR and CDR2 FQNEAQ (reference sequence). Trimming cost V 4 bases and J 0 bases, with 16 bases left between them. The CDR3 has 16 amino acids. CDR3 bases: TGTGCCAGCAGCTCAGGGGTGGAACGGAGCTCCTACGAGCAGTACTTC. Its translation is CASSSGVERSSYEQYF.

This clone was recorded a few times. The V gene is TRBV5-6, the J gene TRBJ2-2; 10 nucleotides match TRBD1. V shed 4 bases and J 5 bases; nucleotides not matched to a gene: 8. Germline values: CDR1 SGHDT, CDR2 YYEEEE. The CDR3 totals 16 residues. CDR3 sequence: CASSTGQGRTTGELFF. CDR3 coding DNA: TGTGCCAGCAGCACGGGACAGGGGCGGACAACCGGGGAGCTGTTTTTT.

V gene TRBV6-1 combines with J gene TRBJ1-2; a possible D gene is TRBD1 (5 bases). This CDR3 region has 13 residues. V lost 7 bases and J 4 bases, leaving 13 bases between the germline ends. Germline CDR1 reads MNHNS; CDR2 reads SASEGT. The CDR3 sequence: CASTHMTVYGYTF. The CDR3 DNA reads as TGTGCCAGCACTCACATGACAGTCTATGGCTACACCTTC.

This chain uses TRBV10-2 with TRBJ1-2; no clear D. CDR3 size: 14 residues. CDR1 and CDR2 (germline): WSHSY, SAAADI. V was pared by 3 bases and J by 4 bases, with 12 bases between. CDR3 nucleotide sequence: TGCGCCAGCAGTGATCGGGGAGAGATCTATGGCTACACCTTC. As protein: CASSDRGEIYGYTF.